The clone carrying this T cell receptor (beta chain) was seen only a few times. Trimming shortened V by 0 bases and J by 1 base, and 6 bases separated the two germline ends. This CDR3 has 14 amino acids. Germline V gene data show CDR1 as LGHDT and CDR2 as YNNKEL (reference sequence). This entry belongs to a study of blood T cell repertoires in COVID-19. TCRdb's copy holds only in-frame clones and misses some; the assay was immunoSEQ multiplex PCR. The data show about 190,000 clones, 70% to 90% seen once. Sequenced: peripheral blood. The sequence derives from a woman in her thirties or forties who had recovered from COVID-19. The V gene is TRBV3-1 (or the pseudogene TRBV3-2), the J gene TRBJ1-1; D is undetermined. The CDR3 is CASSQDGENTEAFF. CDR3 DNA sequence: TGTGCCAGCAGCCAAGATGGAGAGAACACTGAAGCTTTCTTT.